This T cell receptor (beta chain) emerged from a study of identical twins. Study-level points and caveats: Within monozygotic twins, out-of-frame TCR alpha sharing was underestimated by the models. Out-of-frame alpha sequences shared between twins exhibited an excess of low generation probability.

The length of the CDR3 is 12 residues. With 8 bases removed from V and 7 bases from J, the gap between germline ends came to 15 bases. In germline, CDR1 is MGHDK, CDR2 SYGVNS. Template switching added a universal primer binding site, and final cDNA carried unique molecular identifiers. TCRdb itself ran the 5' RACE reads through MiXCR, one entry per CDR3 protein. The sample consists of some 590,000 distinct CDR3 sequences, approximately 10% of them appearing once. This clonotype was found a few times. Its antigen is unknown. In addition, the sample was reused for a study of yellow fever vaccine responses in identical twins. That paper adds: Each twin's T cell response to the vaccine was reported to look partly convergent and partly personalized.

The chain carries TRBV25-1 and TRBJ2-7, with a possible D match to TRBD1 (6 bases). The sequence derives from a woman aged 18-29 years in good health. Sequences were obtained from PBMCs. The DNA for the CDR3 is TGTGCCAGCGGTAGGACAGCCAGGGAGCAGTACTTC. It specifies CASGRTAREQYF.